This T cell receptor (beta chain) is from a study of CD8+ T cells in alopecia areata. Regarding the study as a whole: Both scalp clonality and the expanded CD8+ clones among the top 100 showed a significant decrease with tofacitinib. Many expanded lesional clones stayed in scalp and blood while on tofacitinib.

Regarding this clone: No antigen is known for it.

cDNA prepared by RNA extraction and subsequent reverse transcription served as the template for sequencing. This table comes from immunoSEQ multiplex PCR, and its TCRdb copy is limited to in-frame clones, with some not included. Of about 170,000 clones listed, roughly 58% were seen once; the top ten hold approximately 16%. Germline loops: CDR1 SGHRS, CDR2 YFSETQ. The ends lost 4 bases at V and 6 bases at J; junction bases unmatched: 4. The CDR3 extends over 13 amino acids. Treatment reported: oral pan-JAK inhibitor, 5-10 mg twice daily. Alopecia areata patients had lesional scalp punch biopsies and peripheral blood taken from them.

The chain carries TRBV5-1 and TRBJ2-5, with 9 bases that match TRBD1. The sample was CD4+ T cells sorted from blood, taken at week 56, from a patient treated with tofacitinib. The receptor was isolated from a human donor with alopecia areata. CDR3 sequence reads: CASSGTGLQTQYF. The CDR3 coding sequence is TGCGCCAGCAGCGGGACAGGGTTGCAGACCCAGTACTTC.